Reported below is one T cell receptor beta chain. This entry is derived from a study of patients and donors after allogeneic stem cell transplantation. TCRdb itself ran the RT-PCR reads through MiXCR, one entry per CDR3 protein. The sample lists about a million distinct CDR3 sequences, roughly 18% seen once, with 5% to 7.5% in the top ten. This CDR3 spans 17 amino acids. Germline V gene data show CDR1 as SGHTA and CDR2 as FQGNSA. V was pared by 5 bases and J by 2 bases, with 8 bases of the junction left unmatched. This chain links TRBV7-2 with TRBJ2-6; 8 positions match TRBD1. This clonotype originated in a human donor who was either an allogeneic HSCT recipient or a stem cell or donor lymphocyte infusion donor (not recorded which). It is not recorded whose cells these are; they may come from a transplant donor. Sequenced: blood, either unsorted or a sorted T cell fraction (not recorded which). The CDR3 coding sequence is TGTGCCAGCAGCCCCCAGGGGGCGGTGGCTGGGGCCAACGTCCTGACTTTC. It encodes CASSPQGAVAGANVLTF.